This entry describes one T cell receptor beta chain. Sequencing used immunoSEQ multiplex PCR; TCRdb keeps in-frame clones, though not all of them. The sample lists around 180,000 clones, approximately 85% seen once, with around 3.3% in the top ten. This sample is drawn from a study of blood T cell repertoires in COVID-19. Study-wide context: The cDNA or gDNA used as material had been derived from T cells, B-cell-depleted T cells, or PBMCs.

Germline V gives CDR1 MNHNS, CDR2 SASEGT. V was cut by 1 base and J by 3 bases, with 7 bases left in between. The CDR3 length is 15 residues. The clonotype originates from a man in his 60s with acute or convalescent COVID-19. Material: peripheral blood. The chain is built from TRBV6-1 and TRBJ1-6, with D perhaps TRBD1 (5 bases). The CDR3 DNA reads as TGTGCCAGCAGTGAAGGGGGCGGCTATAATTCACCCCTCCACTTT. Amino acids: CASSEGGGYNSPLHF.